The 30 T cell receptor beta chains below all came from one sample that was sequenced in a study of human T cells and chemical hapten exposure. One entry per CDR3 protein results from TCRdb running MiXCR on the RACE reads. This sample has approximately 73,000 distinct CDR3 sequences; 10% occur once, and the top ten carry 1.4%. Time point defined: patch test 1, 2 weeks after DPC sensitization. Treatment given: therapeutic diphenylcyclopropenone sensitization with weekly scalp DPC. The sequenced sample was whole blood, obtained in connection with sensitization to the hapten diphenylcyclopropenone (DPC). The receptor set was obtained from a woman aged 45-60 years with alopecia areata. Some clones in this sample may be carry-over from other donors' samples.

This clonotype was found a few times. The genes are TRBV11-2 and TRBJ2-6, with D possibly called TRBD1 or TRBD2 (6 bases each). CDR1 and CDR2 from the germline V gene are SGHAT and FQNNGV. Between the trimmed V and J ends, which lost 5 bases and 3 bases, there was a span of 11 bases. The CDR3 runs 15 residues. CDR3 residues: CASSPGALGANVLTF. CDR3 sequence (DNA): TGTGCCAGCAGCCCGGGGGCGCTTGGGGCCAACGTCCTGACTTTC.

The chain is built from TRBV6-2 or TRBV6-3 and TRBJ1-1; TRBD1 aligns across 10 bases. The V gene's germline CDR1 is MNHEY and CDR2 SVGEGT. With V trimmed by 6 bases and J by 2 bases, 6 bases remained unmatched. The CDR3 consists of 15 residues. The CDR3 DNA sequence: TGTGCCAGCAGGAGGACAGGGGGGAGAAACACTGAAGCTTTCTTT. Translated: CASRRTGGRNTEAFF.

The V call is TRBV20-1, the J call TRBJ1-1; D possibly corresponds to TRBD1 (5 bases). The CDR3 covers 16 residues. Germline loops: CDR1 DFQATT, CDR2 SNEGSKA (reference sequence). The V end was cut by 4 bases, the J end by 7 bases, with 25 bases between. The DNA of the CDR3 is TGCAGTGCTAACCCTCCAGGAGACCAGGGAGGCGGTGAAGCTTTCTTT. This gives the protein CSANPPGDQGGGEAFF.

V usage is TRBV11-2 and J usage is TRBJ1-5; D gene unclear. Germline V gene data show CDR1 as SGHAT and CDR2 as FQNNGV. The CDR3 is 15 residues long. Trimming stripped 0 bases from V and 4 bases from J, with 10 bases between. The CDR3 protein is CASSLDGRQNQPQHF. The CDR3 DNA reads TGTGCCAGCAGCTTAGACGGCAGGCAGAATCAGCCCCAGCATTTT. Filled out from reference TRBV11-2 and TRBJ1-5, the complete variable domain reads EAGVAQSPRYKIIEKRQSVAFWCNPISGHATLYWYQQILGQGPKLLIQFQNNGVVDDSQLPKDRFSAERLKGVDSTLKIQPAKLEDSAVYLCASSLDGRQNQPQHFGDGTRLSIL.

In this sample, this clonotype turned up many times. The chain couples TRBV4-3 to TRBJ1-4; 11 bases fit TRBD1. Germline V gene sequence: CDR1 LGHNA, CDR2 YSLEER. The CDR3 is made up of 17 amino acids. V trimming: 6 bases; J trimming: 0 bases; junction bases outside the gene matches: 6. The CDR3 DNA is TGCGCCAGCAGTGCCGGGGGACAGGGGGCAACTAATGAAAAACTGTTTTTT. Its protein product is CASSAGGQGATNEKLFF.

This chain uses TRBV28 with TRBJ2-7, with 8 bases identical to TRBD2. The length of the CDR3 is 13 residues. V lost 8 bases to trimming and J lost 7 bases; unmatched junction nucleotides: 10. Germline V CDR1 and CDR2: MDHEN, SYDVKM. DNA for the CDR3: TGTGCCAGCGGAGCGGGAGTCCTCAGGGAGCAGTACTTC. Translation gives CASGAGVLREQYF.

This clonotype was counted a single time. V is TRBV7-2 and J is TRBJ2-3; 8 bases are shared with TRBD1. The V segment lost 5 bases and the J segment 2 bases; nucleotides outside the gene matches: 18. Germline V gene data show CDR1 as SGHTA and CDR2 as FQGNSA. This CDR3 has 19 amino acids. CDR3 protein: CASSPIGQGRIGHTDTQYF. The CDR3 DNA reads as TGTGCCAGCAGCCCCATCGGACAGGGTCGTATAGGTCACACAGATACGCAGTATTTT.

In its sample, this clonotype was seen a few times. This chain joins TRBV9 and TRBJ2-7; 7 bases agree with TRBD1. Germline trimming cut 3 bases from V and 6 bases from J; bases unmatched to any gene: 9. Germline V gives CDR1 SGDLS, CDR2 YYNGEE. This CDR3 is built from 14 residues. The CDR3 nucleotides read TGTGCCAGCAGCGAGGGGGCGATGAGACTCGAGCAGTACTTC. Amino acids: CASSEGAMRLEQYF.

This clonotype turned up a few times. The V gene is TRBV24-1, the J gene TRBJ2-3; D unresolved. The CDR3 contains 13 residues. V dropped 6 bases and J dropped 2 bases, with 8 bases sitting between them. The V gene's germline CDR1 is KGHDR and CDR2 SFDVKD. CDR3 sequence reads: CATSFHHTDTQYF. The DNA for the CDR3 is TGTGCCACCAGTTTCCACCACACAGATACGCAGTATTTT.

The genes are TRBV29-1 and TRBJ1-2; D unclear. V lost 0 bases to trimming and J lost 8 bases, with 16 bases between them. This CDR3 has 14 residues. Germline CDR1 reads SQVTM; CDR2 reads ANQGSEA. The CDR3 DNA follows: TGCAGCGTTGAAGACCCCACCTCCCCGCGAGGCTACACCTTC. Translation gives CSVEDPTSPRGYTF.

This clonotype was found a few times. CDR3 nucleotide sequence: TGTGCCAGCAGCCAAGACAGGGGGGAGACCCAGTACTTC. Translated: CASSQDRGETQYF. This chain links TRBV14 with TRBJ2-5, with 7 bases matching TRBD1. Trimming at V came to 0 bases and at J to 5 bases, leaving 0 bases not matched to a gene. In germline, CDR1 is SGHDN, CDR2 FVKESK. This CDR3 region has 13 residues.

The CDR3 loop reads CASSIDPPRGTRDTQYF. The DNA of the CDR3 is TGTGCCAGTAGTATAGACCCCCCGCGCGGGACAAGAGATACGCAGTATTTT. The rearrangement links TRBV19 to TRBJ2-3; D assignment may be TRBD1 or TRBD2 (6 bases each). V was pared by 0 bases and J by 5 bases, with 18 bases between. The CDR3 is made up of 17 amino acids. Germline CDR1 is LNHDA and CDR2 is SQIVND (reference sequence).

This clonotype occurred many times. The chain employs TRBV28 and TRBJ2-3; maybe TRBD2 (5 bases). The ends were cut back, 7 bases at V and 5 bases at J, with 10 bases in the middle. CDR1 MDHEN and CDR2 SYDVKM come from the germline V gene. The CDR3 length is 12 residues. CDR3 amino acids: CASTRLLDTQYF. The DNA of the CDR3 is TGTGCCAGCACCAGACTACTAGATACGCAGTATTTT.

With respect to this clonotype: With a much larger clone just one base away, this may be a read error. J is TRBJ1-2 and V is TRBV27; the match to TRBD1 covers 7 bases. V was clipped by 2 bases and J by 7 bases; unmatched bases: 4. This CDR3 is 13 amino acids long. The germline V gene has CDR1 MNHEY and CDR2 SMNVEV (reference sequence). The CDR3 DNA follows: TGTGCCAGCAGTTTAAAGGGGGCTTTTGGCTACACCTTC. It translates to CASSLKGAFGYTF.

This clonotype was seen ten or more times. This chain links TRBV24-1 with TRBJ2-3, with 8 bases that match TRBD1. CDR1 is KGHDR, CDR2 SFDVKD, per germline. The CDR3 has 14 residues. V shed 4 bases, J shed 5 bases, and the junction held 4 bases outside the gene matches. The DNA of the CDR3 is TGTGCCACCAGTGACAGGGGGCGAGGAGATACGCAGTATTTT. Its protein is CATSDRGRGDTQYF.

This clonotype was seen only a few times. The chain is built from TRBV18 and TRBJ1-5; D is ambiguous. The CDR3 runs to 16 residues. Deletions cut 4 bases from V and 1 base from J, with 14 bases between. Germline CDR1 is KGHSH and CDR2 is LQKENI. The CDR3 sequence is CASSLATGGSNQPQHF. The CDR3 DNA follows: TGTGCCAGCTCACTCGCGACGGGAGGAAGCAATCAGCCCCAGCATTTT. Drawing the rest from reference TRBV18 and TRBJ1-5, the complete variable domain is NAGVMQNPRHLVRRRGQEARLRCSPMKGHSHVYWYRQLPEEGLKFMVYLQKENIIDESGMPKERFSAEFPKEGPSILRIQQVVRGDSAAYFCASSLATGGSNQPQHFGDGTRLSIL.

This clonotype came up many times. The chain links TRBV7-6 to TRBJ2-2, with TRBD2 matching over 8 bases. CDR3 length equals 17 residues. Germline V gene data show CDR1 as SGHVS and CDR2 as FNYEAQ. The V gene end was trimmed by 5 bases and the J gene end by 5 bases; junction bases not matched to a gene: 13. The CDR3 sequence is CASSPDPGGPSTGELFF. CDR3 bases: TGTGCCAGCAGCCCGGACCCGGGAGGGCCCTCGACCGGGGAGCTGTTTTTT.

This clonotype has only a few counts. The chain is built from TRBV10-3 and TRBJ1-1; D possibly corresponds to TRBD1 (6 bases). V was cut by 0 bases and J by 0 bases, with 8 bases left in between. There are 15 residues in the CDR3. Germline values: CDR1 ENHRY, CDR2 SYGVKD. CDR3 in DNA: TGTGCCATCAGTGAGTCGGACAGTCTGAACACTGAAGCTTTCTTT. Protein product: CAISESDSLNTEAFF.

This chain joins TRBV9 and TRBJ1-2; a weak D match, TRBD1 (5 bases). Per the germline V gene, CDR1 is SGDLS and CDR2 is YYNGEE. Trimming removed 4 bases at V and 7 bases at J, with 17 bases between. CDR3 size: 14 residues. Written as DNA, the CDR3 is TGTGCCAGCAGCCCAACGGGGACGGCTAGTGGCTACACCTTC. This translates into CASSPTGTASGYTF.

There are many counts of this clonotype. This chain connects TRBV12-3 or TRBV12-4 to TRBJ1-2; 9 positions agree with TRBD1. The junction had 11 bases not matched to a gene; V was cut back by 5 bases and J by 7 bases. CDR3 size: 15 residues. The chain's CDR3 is CASSPPGTGSTGYTF. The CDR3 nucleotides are TGTGCCAGCAGTCCCCCTGGGACAGGGTCCACTGGCTACACCTTC.

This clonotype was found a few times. The CDR3 here is CASSLSNGYEAFF. CDR3 coding DNA: TGTGCCAGCAGTTTATCGAACGGGTATGAAGCTTTCTTT. The gene calls are TRBV27 and TRBJ1-1; D call uncertain. This CDR3 contains 13 residues. With 0 bases removed from V and 7 bases from J, the gap between germline ends came to 9 bases. The germline V gene encodes CDR1 MNHEY and CDR2 SMNVEV (reference sequence).

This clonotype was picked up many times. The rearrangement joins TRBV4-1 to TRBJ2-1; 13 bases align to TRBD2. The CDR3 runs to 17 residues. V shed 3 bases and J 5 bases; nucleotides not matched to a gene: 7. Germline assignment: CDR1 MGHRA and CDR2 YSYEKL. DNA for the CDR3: TGCGCCAGCAGCCAGCCCGGACTAGCGGGAGACGACAATGAGCAGTTCTTC. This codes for CASSQPGLAGDDNEQFF.

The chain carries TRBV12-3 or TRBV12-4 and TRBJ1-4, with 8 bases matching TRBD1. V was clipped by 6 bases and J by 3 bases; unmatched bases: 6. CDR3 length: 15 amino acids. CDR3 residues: CASRTTGGPNEKLFF. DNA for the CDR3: TGTGCCAGCAGGACCACAGGGGGACCTAATGAAAAACTGTTTTTT.

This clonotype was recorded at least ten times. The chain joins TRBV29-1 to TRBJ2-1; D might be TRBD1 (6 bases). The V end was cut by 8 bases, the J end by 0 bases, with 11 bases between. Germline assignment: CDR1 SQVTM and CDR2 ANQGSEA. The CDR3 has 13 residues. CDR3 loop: CSFDRSSYNEQFF. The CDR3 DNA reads TGCAGCTTCGACAGGAGCTCCTACAATGAGCAGTTCTTC.

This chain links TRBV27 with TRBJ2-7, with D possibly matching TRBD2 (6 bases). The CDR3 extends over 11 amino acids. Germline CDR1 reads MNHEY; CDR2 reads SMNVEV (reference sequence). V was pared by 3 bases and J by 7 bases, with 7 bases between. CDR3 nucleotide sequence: TGTGCCAGCAGTTTGAGCGGGGAGCAGTACTTC. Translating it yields CASSLSGEQYF.

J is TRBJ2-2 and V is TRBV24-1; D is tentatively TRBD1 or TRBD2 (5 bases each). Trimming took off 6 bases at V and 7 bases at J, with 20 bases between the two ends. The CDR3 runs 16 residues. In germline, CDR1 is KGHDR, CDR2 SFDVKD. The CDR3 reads CATSSYVGTGGGELFF. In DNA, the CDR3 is TGTGCCACCAGTTCCTATGTCGGGACCGGCGGCGGGGAGCTGTTTTTT.

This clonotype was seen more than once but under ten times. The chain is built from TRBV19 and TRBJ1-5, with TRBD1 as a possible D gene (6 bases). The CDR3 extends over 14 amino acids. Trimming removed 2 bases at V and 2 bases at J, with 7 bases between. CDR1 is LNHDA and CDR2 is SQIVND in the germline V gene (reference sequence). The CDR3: CASSISGGNQPQHF. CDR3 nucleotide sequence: TGTGCCAGTAGTATATCAGGGGGCAATCAGCCCCAGCATTTT. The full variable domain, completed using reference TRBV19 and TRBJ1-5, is DGGITQSPKYLFRKEGQNVTLSCEQNLNHDAMYWYRQDPGQGLRLIYYSQIVNDFQKGDIAEGYSVSREKKESFPLTVTSAQKNPTAFYLCASSISGGNQPQHFGDGTRLSIL.

The CDR3 region has the DNA TGTGCCAGCAGTCCCTTTGAGAGCTATGGCTACACCTTC. Translating gives CASSPFESYGYTF. V and J are TRBV6-2 or TRBV6-3 and TRBJ1-2, with D hard to call. This CDR3 contains 13 residues. Germline assignment: CDR1 MNHEY and CDR2 SVGEGT. Trimming removed 5 bases from V and 4 bases from J, with 11 bases in between.

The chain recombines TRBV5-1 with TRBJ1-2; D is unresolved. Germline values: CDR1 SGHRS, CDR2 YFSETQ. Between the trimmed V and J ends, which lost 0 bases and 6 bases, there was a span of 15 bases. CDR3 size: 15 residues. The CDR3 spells CASSLGPPMGNGYTF. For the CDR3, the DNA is TGCGCCAGCAGCTTGGGGCCCCCGATGGGCAATGGCTACACCTTC.

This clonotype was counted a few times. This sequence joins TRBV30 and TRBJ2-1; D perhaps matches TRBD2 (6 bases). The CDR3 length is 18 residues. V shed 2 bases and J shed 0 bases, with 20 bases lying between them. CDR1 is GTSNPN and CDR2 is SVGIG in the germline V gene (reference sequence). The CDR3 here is CAWSRLGVSSDSYNEQFF. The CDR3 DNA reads TGTGCCTGGAGTAGATTGGGGGTTTCTAGCGACTCCTACAATGAGCAGTTCTTC.